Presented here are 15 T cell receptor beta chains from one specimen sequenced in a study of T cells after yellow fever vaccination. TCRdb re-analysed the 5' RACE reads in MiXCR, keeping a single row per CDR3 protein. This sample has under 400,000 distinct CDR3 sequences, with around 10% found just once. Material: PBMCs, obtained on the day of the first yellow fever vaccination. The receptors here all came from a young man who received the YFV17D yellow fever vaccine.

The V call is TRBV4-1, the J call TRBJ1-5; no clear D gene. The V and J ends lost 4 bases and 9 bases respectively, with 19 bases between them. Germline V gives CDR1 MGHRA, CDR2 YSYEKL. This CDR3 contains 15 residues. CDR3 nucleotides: TGCGCCAGCAGCCCCGACTCGGCTCTTGCCCGGCCCCAGCATTTT. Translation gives CASSPDSALARPQHF.

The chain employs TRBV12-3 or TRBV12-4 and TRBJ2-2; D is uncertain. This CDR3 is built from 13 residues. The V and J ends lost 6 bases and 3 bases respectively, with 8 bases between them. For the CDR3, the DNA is TGTGCCAGCAGCCAAAGCTACACCGGGGAGCTGTTTTTT. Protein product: CASSQSYTGELFF.

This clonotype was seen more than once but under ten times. The CDR3 region is CASSPSEQYF. The CDR3 nucleotides read TGTGCCAGCAGCCCGTCCGAGCAGTACTTC. V gene TRBV7-9 combines with J gene TRBJ2-7; D gene unclear. From germline, CDR1 is SEHNR and CDR2 FQNEAQ (reference sequence). Trimming cost V 5 bases and J 6 bases, with 5 bases left between them. This CDR3 contains 10 residues.

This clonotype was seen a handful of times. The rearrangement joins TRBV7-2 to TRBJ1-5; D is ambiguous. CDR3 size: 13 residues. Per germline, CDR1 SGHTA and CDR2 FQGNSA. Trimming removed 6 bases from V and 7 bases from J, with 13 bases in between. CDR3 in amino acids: CASSSREGQPQHF. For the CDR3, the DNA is TGTGCCAGCAGTTCTCGGGAGGGACAGCCCCAGCATTTT.

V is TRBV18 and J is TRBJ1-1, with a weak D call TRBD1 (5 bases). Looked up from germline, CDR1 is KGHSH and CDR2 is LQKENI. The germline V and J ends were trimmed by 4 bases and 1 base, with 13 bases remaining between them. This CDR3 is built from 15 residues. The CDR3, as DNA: TGTGCCAGCTCACGCATAGGGGATCAGAACACTGAAGCTTTCTTT. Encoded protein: CASSRIGDQNTEAFF.

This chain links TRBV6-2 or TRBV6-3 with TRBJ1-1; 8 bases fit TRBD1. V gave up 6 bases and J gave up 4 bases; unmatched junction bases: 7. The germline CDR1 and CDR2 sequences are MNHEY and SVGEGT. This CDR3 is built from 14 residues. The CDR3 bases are TGTGCCAGCAGCCCAGGACAGGGACTCACTGAAGCTTTCTTT. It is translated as CASSPGQGLTEAFF.

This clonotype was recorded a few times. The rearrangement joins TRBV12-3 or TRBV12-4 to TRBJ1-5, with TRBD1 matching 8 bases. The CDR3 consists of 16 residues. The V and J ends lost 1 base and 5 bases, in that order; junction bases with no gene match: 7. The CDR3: CASSLGWTGFYQPQHF. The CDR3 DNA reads TGTGCCAGCAGTTTAGGGTGGACAGGGTTCTATCAGCCCCAGCATTTT.

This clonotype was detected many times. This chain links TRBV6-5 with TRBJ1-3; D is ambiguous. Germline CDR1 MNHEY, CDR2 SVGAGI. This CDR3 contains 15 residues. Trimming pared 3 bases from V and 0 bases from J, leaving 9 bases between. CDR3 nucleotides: TGTGCCAGCAGTTATGGTCGATCCTCTGGAAACACCATATATTTT. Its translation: CASSYGRSSGNTIYF.

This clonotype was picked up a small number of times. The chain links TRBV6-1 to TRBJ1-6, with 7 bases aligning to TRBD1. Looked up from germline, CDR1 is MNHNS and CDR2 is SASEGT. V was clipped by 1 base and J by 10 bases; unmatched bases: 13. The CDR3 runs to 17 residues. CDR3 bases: TGTGCCAGCAGTGAAGTTTGGACAGGCAAGGCGGAGTCACCCCTCCACTTT. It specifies CASSEVWTGKAESPLHF.

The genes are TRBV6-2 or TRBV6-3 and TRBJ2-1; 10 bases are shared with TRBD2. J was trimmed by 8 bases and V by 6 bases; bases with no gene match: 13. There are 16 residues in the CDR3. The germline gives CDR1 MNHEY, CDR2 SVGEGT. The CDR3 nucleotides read TGTGCCAGCAGCCCTACTGGACTAGCGGCCTTACATGAGCAGTTCTTC. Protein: CASSPTGLAALHEQFF.

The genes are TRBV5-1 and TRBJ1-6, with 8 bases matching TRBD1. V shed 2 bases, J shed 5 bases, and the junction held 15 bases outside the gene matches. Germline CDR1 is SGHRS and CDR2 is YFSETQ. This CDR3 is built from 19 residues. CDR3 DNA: TGCGCCAGCAGCTTCTCGTATGTTTCAGGGGGCTCGGATAATTCACCCCTCCACTTT. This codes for CASSFSYVSGGSDNSPLHF.

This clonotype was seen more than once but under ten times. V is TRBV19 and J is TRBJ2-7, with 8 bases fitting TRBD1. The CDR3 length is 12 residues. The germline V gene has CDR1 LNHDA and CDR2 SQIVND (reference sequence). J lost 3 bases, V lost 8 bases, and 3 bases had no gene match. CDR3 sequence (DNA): TGTGCCAGTGGACAGGGTATCTACGAGCAGTACTTC. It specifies CASGQGIYEQYF.

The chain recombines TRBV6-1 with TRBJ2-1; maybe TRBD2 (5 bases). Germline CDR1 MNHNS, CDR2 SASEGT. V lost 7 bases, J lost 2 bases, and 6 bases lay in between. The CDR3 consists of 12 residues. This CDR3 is CASKEAYNEQFF. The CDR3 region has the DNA TGTGCCAGCAAGGAGGCCTACAATGAGCAGTTCTTC.

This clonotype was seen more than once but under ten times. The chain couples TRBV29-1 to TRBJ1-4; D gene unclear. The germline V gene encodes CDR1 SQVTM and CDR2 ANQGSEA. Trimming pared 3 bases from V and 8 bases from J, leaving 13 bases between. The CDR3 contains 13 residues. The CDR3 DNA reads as TGCAGCGTTGAGAGGCAATTTGGGGAAAAACTGTTTTTT. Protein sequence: CSVERQFGEKLFF.

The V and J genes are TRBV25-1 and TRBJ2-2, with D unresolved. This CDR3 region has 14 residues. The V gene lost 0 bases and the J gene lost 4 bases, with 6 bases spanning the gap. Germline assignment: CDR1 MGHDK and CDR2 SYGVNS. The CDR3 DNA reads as TGTGCCAGCAGTGAATATAAGGGCACCGGGGAGCTGTTTTTT. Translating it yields CASSEYKGTGELFF.